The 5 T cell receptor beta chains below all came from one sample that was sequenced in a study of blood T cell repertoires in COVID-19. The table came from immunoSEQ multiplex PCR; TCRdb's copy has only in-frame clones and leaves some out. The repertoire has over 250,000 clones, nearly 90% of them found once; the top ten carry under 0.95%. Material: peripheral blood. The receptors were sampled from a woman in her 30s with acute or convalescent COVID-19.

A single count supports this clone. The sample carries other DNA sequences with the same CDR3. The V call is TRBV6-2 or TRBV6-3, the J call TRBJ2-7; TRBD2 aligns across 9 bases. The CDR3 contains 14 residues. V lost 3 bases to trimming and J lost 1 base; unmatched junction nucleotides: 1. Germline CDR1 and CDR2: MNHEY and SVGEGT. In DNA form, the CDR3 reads TGTGCCAGCAGTTATAGCGGGGGATCCTACGAGCAGTACTTC. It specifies CASSYSGGSYEQYF.

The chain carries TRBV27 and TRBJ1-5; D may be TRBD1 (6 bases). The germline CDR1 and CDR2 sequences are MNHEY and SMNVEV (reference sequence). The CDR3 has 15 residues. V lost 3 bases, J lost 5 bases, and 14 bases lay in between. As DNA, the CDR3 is TGTGCCAGCAGTTTTGGCGGGGGCTGGGATCAGCCCCAGCATTTT. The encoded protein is CASSFGGGWDQPQHF.

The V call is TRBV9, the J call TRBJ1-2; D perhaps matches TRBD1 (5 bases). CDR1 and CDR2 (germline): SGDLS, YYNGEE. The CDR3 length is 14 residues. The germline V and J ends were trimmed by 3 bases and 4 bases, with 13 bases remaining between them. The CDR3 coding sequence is TGTGCCAGCAGCGACCGGGGGGGTGGCTATGGCTACACCTTC. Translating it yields CASSDRGGGYGYTF.

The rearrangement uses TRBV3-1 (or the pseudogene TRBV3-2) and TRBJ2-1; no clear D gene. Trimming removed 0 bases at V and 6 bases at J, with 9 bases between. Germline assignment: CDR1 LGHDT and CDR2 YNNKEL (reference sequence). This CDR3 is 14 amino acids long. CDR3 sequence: CASSQDYSLNEQFF. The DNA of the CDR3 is TGTGCCAGCAGCCAAGATTACTCTCTCAATGAGCAGTTCTTC.

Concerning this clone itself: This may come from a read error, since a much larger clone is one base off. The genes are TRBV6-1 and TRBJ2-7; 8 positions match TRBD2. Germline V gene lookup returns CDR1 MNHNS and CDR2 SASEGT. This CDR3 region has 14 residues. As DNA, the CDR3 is TGTGCCAGCTGTGACGCCGGGGGGGACTACGAGCAGTACTTC. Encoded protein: CASCDAGGDYEQYF.